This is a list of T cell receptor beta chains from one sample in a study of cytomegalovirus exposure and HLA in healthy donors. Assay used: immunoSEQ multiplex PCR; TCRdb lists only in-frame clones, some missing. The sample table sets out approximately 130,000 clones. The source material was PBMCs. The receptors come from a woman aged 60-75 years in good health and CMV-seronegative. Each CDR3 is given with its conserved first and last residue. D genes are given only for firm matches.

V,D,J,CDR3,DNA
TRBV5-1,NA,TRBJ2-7,CASSLALEIYEQYF,TGCGCCAGCAGCTTGGCCCTGGAGATCTACGAGCAGTACTTC
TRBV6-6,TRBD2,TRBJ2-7,CASSRIAGGTDYEQYF,TGTGCCAGCAGTCGGATAGCGGGGGGGACTGACTACGAGCAGTACTTC
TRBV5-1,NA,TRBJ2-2,CASREARGTGELFF,TGCGCCAGCAGAGAAGCCCGAGGCACCGGGGAGCTGTTTTTT
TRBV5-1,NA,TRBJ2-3,CASSPPGGTDTQYF,TGCGCCAGCAGCCCTCCAGGTGGCACAGATACGCAGTATTTT
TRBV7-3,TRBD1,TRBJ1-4,CASPVFQIRDRGPFNEKLFF,TGTGCCAGCCCCGTCTTCCAAATACGGGACAGGGGGCCTTTTAATGAAAAACTGTTTTTT
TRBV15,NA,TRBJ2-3,CATSRDPGSDTQYF,TGTGCCACCAGCAGAGATCCAGGGTCAGATACGCAGTATTTT
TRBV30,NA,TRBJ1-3,CAWSVGGALTGNTIYF,TGTGCCTGGAGTGTTGGGGGCGCGTTGACCGGAAACACCATATATTTT
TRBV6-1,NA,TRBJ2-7,CASSEQASYEQYF,TGTGCCAGCAGTGAGCAGGCCTCCTACGAGCAGTACTTC
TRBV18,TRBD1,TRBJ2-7,CASSRQGAIYEQYF,TGTGCCAGCTCACGACAGGGAGCTATCTACGAGCAGTACTTC
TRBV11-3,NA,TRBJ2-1,CASSFPGAEQFF,TGTGCCAGCAGCTTCCCAGGGGCTGAGCAGTTCTTC
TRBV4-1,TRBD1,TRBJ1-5,CASSQDGTAFGAYSNQPQHF,TGCGCCAGCAGCCAAGATGGGACAGCTTTTGGAGCCTATAGCAATCAGCCCCAGCATTTT
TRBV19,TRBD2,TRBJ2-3,CASSSLAGGSTDTQYF,TGTGCCAGTAGTAGCTTAGCGGGAGGGAGCACAGATACGCAGTATTTT
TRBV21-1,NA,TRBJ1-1,CASSKVRGAVEAFF,TGTGCCAGCAGCAAAGTCAGGGGCGCAGTTGAAGCTTTCTTT
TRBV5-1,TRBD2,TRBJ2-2,CASSSGTSGRVGTGELFF,TGCGCCAGCAGCTCCGGGACTAGCGGGAGAGTGGGCACCGGGGAGCTGTTTTTT
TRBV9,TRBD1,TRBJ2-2,CASSGTGAGELFF,TGTGCCAGCAGCGGAACAGGGGCGGGGGAGCTGTTTTTT
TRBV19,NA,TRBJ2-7,CASSPSSQVPEQYF,TGTGCCAGTAGTCCCTCTAGCCAAGTCCCCGAGCAGTACTTC
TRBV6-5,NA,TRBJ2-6,CASRRSGANVLTF,TGTGCCAGCAGGAGATCTGGGGCCAACGTCCTGACTTTC
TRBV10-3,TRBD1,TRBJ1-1,CASSDRRMNTEAFF,TGTGCCAGCTCGGACAGGCGAATGAACACTGAAGCTTTCTTT
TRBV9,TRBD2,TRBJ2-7,CASSVGTSGSPPEQYF,TGTGCCAGCAGCGTAGGAACTAGCGGGAGCCCCCCCGAGCAGTACTTC
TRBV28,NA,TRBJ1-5,CASTTGGTNQPQHF,TGTGCCAGCACCACCGGAGGGACCAATCAGCCCCAGCATTTT
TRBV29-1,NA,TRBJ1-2,CSVPTYRAPNYGYTF,TGCAGCGTTCCTACCTACAGGGCCCCCAACTATGGCTACACCTTC
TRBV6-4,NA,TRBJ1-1,CATNPTGSTEAFF,TGTGCCACAAACCCAACAGGGAGCACTGAAGCTTTCTTT
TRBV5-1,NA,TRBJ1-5,CASSLGHGNQPQHF,TGCGCCAGCAGCTTGGGGCACGGCAATCAGCCCCAGCATTTT
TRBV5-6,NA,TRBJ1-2,CASSRTVTPGYTF,TGTGCCAGCAGCCGGACAGTCACTCCCGGCTACACCTTC
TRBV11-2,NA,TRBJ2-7,CASSLNTVLREQYF,TGTGCCAGCAGCTTAAATACAGTTCTACGCGAGCAGTACTTC
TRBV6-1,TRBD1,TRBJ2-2,CASRRTGGTGELFF,TGTGCCAGCCGAAGGACAGGCGGCACCGGGGAGCTGTTTTTT
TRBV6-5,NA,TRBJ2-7,CASSYSGQPYEQYF,TGTGCCAGCAGTTACTCGGGACAACCCTACGAGCAGTACTTC
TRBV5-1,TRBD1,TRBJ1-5,CASSAGGTGYVWDQPQHF,TGCGCCAGCAGCGCTGGGGGGACAGGGTACGTATGGGATCAGCCCCAGCATTTT